This T cell receptor beta chain was retrieved from a study of beta chain features in type 1 diabetes. Whole-study context: Patients looked much like healthy donors when it came to age, gender and cell yields. Investigators examined 107,917,701 sorted cells across all samples.

Whole-study results and caveats: In all four CD4+ subsets, TCRB CDR3 length was significantly, moderately reduced in type 1 diabetes. The naive, central memory and Treg TCRB repertoires of patients appeared to be more similar to one another than those of healthy donors.

CDR3 size: 15 residues. V was clipped by 0 bases and J by 5 bases, with 14 bases between them. CDR1 is SGHKS and CDR2 is YYEKEE in the germline V gene (reference sequence). cDNA synthesis used the whole RNA isolate, giving expressed TCRB sequences. The table came from immunoSEQ multiplex PCR; TCRdb's copy has only in-frame clones and leaves some out. Here the sample spans tens of thousands of clones, 52% being singletons. Purity of each sorted population was above 95%. Comments on this clone: The antigen remains undetermined.

The chain recombines TRBV5-5 with TRBJ2-5; no firm D call. Sequencing was performed on Tregs from blood. The clonotype originates from a woman between 35 and 50 years old with type 1 diabetes. The CDR3 protein is CASSLDQVVAETQYF. The CDR3 DNA reads TGTGCCAGCAGCTTGGACCAGGTAGTCGCGGAGACCCAGTACTTC. The full variable domain, in which reference TRBV5-5 and TRBJ2-5 provide the parts outside the CDR3, is DAGVTQSPTHLIKTRGQQVTLRCSPISGHKSVSWYQQVLGQGPQFIFQYYEKEERGRGNFPDRFSARQFPNYSSELNVNALLLGDSALYLCASSLDQVVAETQYFGPGTRLLVL.